This record covers a single TCR beta chain. Its antigen is undetermined. The data were taken from a study of response to subunit inactivated influenza vaccine. Study outcomes and limitations: Authors suggested seasonal influenza vaccinations each recruit few new T cells.

TCRdb ran MiXCR on the RT-PCR reads and lists one entry per CDR3 protein. The sample contains approximately 700,000 distinct CDR3 sequences, 15% to 18% of which appear only once. Per germline, CDR1 SNHLY and CDR2 FYNNEI. V was cut by 0 bases and J by 6 bases, with 6 bases left in between. CDR3 length: 13 amino acids. The material sequenced was PBMCs from blood, taken approximately 12 days after vaccination. The chain employs TRBV2 and TRBJ2-1; no clear D gene. The TCR originated in a man aged 50 to 60 who received an inactivated influenza vaccine. The CDR3 loop reads CASSEALFNEQFF. The CDR3 nucleotides read TGTGCCAGCAGTGAAGCGCTTTTCAATGAGCAGTTCTTC.